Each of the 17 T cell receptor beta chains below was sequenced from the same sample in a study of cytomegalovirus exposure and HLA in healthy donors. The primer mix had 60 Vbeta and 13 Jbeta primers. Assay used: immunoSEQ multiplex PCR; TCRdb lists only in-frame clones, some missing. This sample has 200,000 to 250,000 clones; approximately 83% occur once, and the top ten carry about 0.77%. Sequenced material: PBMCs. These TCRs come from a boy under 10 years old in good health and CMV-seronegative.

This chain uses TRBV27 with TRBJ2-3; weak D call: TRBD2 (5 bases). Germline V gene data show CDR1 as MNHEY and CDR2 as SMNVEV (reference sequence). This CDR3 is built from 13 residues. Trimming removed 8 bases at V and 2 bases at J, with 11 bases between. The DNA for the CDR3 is TGTGCCAGCTTGGACTGGAACACAGATACGCAGTATTTT. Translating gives CASLDWNTDTQYF.

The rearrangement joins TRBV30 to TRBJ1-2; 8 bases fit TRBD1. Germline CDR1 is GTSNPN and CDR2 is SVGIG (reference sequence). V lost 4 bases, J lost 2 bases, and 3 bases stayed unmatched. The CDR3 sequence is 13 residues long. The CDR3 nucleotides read TGTGCCTGGACTAGGGACAGGAACTATGGCTACACCTTC. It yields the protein CAWTRDRNYGYTF.

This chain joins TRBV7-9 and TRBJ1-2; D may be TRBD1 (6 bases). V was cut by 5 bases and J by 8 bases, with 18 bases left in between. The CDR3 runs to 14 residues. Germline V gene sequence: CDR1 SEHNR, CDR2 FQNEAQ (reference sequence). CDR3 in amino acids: CASSPPRGAEGYTF. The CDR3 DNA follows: TGTGCCAGCAGCCCCCCCCGGGGGGCGGAAGGCTACACCTTC.

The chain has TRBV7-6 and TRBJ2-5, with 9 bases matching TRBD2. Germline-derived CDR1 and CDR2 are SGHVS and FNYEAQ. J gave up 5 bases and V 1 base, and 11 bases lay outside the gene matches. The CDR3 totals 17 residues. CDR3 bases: TGTGCCAGCAGCTTAGGAGGCGCGGGGGGGCTGGGGGAGACCCAGTACTTC. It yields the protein CASSLGGAGGLGETQYF.

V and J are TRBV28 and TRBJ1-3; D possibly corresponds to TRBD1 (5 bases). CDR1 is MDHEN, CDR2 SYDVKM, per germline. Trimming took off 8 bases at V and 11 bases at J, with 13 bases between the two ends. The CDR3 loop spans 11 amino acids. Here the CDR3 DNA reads TGTGCCAGCCAGGGAGGTTACGCCATATATTTT. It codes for CASQGGYAIYF.

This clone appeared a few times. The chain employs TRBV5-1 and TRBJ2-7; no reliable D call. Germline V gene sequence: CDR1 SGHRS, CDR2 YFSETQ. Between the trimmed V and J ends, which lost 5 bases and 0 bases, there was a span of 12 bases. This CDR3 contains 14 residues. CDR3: CASSPYLSSYEQYF. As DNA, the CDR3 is TGCGCCAGCAGTCCATACTTGAGCTCCTACGAGCAGTACTTC.

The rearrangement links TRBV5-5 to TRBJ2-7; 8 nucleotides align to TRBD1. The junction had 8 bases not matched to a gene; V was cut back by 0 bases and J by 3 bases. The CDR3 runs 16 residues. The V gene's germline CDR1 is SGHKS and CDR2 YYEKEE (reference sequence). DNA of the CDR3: TGTGCCAGCAGCTTGGGTCCCGGACAGGGTAGCTACGAGCAGTACTTC. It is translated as CASSLGPGQGSYEQYF.

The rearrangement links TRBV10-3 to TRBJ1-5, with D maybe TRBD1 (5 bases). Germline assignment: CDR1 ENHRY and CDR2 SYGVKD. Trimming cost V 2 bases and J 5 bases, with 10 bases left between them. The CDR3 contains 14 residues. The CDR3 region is CAISEQGLHQPQHF. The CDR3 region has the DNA TGTGCCATCAGTGAGCAGGGTCTGCATCAGCCCCAGCATTTT.

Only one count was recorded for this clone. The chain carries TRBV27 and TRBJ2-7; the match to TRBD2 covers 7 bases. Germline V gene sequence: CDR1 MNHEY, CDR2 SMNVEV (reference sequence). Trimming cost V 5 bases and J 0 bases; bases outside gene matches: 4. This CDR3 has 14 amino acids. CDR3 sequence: CASSPRGSSYEQYF. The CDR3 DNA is TGTGCCAGCAGTCCGCGGGGGAGCTCCTACGAGCAGTACTTC.

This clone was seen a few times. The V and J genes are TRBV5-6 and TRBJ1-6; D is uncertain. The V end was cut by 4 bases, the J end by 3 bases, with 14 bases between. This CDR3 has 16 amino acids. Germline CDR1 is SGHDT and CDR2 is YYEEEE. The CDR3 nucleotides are TGTGCCAGCAGCCCGGGGTCGGGGAACTATAATTCACCCCTCCACTTT. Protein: CASSPGSGNYNSPLHF.

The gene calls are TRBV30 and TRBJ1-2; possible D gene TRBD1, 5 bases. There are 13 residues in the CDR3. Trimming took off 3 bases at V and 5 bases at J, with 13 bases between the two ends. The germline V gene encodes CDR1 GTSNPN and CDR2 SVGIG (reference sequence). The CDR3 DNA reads TGTGCCTGGAGCCCCAGGGTCGGGTATGGCTACACCTTC. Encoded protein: CAWSPRVGYGYTF.

CDR3 sequence (DNA): TGCAGCGGCAGAACAGGGGGTGGCTACACCTTC. Amino acid sequence: CSGRTGGGYTF. This chain uses TRBV29-1 with TRBJ1-2; TRBD1 matches at 8 bases. Per germline, CDR1 SQVTM and CDR2 ANQGSEA. The junction had 5 bases not matched to a gene; V was cut back by 7 bases and J by 7 bases. The CDR3 length is 11 residues. Using reference TRBV29-1 and TRBJ1-2 for the parts outside the CDR3, the full variable domain is SAVISQKPSRDICQRGTSLTIQCQVDSQVTMMFWYRQQPGQSLTLIATANQGSEATYESGFVIDKFPISRPNLTFSTLTVSNMSPEDSSIYLCSGRTGGGYTFGSGTRLTVV.

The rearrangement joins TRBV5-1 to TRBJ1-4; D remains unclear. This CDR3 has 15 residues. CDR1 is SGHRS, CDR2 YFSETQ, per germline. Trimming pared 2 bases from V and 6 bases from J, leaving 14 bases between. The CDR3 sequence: CASSFGEPSDEKLFF. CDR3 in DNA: TGCGCCAGCAGCTTCGGGGAACCATCGGATGAAAAACTGTTTTTT. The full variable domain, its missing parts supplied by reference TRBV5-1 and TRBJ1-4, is KAGVTQTPRYLIKTRGQQVTLSCSPISGHRSVSWYQQTPGQGLQFLFEYFSETQRNKGNFPGRFSGRQFSNSRSEMNVSTLELGDSALYLCASSFGEPSDEKLFFGSGTQLSVL.

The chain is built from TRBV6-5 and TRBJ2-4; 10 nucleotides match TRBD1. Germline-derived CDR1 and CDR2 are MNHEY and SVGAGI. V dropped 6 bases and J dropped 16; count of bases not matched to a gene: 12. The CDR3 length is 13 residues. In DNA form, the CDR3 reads TGTGCCAGCAGACGACAGGGGGCTGGCCCCCCTTACTTC. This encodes CASRRQGAGPPYF.

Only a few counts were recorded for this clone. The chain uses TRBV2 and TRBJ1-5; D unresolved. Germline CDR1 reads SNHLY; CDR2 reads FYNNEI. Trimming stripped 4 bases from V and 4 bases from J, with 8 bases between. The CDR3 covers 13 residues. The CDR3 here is CASSAGRNQPQHF. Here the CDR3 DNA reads TGTGCCAGCAGTGCAGGAAGAAATCAGCCCCAGCATTTT.

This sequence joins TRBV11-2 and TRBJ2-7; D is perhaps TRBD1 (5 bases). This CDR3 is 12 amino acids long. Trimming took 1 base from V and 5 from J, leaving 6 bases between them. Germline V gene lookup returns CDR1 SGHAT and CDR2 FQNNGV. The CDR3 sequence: CASSLAGHEQYF. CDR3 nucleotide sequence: TGTGCCAGCAGCTTAGCAGGGCACGAGCAGTACTTC.

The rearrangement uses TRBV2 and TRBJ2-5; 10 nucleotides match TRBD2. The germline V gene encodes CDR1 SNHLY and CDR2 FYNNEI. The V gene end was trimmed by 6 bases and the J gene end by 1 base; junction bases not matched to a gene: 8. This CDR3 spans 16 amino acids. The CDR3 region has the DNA TGTGCCAGCAGCCGAATTCGGACTAGCGGCCAAGAGACCCAGTACTTC. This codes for CASSRIRTSGQETQYF. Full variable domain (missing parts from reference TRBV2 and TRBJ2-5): EPEVTQTPSHQVTQMGQEVILRCVPISNHLYFYWYRQILGQKVEFLVSFYNNEISEKSEIFDDQFSVERPDGSNFTLKIRSTKLEDSAMYFCASSRIRTSGQETQYFGPGTRLLVL.